This TCR beta chain emerged from a study of tissue T cells after allogeneic stem cell transplantation. Overall study results and limits: Tissue-detected TCR repertoire was only partly captured by blood and spleen T cells. Sampling depth was limited, and the cohort was small and clinically varied. Anatomically similar tissues had similar TCR repertoires within each patient.

Germline CDR1 and CDR2: SGHND and FRSKSL. The CDR3 runs to 14 residues. The V end lost 1 base, the J end lost 7 bases, and 11 bases lay between the germline ends. This sample's time point: mouse harvest day 14 after allogeneic transplant. Tail vein injection delivered 10^7 T-cell-depleted bone marrow cells and 10^6 splenic CD5+ T cells. Tissues came from B6→BALB/c major-mismatch GVHD mice at day 7 or 14. The repertoire was sequenced with immunoSEQ multiplex PCR; TCRdb's copy has only in-frame clones and lacks some. This sample has approximately 1,300 clones; around 46% occur once, and the top ten carry over 25%. A word on this clone: The antigen is undetermined. Gene and germline names: mouse. The read comes to an end 1 residue before the CDR3 does, leaving the germline J gene to fill in the end.

This sequence originates from a female BALB/c mouse given C57BL/6 T cells with graft-versus-host disease after an allogeneic hematopoietic cell transplant. The sample comprised gut tissue. The J gene is TRBJ2-1, the V gene TRBV15, with D possibly TRBD1 on 6 matching bases. CDR3 residues: CASSLERGLAEQFF. The sequenced CDR3 bases are TGTGCCAGCAGTTTAGAGAGGGGGTTGGCTGAGCAGTTC. Full variable domain (rest looked up from reference TRBV15 and TRBJ2-1): DAGVTQTPRHEVAEKGQTIILKCEPVSGHNDLFWYRQTKIQGLELLSYFRSKSLMEDGGAFKDRFKAEMLNSSFSTLKIQPTEPKDSAVYLCASSLERGLAEQFFGPGTRLTVL.